This TCR beta chain comes out of a study of CD8+ T cells in alopecia areata. Study-wide points: Greater clonality was observed in lesional scalp samples, especially alopecia totalis/universalis, versus normal scalp.

Isolated RNA was reverse transcribed into cDNA used as the sequencing template. TCRdb's copy holds only in-frame clones and misses some; the assay was immunoSEQ multiplex PCR. The table has about 200,000 clones, 45% to 70% seen once. From germline, CDR1 is MNHEY and CDR2 SVGAGI. CDR3 length equals 12 residues. V shed 5 bases and J shed 10 bases, with 12 bases lying between them. Cell sorting on a FACSAria was used to separate CD4+ and CD8+ T cells from the PBMCs. On this clone itself: What it recognizes is unknown.

The source is a human donor in good health. Material: CD8+ T cells sorted from blood. The rearrangement uses TRBV6-5 and TRBJ1-5; D remains ambiguous. CDR3 sequence (DNA): TGTGCCAGCAGTGCCCCGGGTCAACCCCAGCATTTT. This gives the protein CASSAPGQPQHF.